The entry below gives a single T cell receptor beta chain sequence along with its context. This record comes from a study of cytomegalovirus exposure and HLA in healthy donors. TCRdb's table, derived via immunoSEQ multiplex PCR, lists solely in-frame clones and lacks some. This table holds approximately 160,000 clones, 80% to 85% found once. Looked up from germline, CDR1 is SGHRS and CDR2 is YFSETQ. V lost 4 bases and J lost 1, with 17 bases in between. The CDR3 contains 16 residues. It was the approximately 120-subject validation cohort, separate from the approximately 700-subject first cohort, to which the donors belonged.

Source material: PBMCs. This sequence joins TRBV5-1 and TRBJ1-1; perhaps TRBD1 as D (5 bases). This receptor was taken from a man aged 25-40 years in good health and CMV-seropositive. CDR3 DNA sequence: TGCGCCAGCAGCCCCGTCAAGTTGGGGGGGAACACTGAAGCTTTCTTT. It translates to CASSPVKLGGNTEAFF.